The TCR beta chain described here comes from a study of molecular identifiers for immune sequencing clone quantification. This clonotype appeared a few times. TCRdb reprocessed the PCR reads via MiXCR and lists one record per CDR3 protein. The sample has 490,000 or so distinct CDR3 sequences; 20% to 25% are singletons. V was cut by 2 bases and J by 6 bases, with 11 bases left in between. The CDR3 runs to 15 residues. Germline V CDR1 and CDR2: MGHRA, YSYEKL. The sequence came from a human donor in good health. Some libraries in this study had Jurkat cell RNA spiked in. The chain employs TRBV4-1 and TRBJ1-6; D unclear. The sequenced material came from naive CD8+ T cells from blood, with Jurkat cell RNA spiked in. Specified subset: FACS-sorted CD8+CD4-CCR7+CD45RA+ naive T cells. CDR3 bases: TGCGCCAGCAGCCAATTGGTCAGCCTTAATTCACCCCTCCACTTT. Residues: CASSQLVSLNSPLHF.